This TCR beta chain was recorded in a study of T cells in Graves' hyperthyroidism and ophthalmopathy (dated by TCRdb to the late 2010s). Study-level background: Peripheral blood was collected at initial diagnosis, before any treatment. A discovery cohort of about a hundred patients, roughly 40 with Graves' ophthalmopathy and over 55 with stable Graves' hyperthyroidism, was used to find distinguishing TCR V-J signatures. Prospective prediction of ophthalmopathy was tested in an independent validation cohort of fewer than 20 hyperthyroidism patients and some 17 patients who later progressed to ophthalmopathy. The 85 to 100 discovery patients were divided at random into training and test sets in a 7:3 ratio. The study also compared thyroid tissue and blood T-cell repertoires from over 5 Graves' hyperthyroidism patients. Once sampling was done, hyperthyroidism patients were given methimazole at a starting dose of 30 mg daily, whereas ophthalmopathy patients were given high-dose intravenous methylprednisolone. According to the paper, TCR Vbeta CDR3 sequencing was carried out on more than 120 peripheral blood samples, which came from more than 40 ophthalmopathy, 75 to 80 hyperthyroidism and roughly 17 progressor patients. Broader findings and caveats from the paper: A model built on a 13 V-J signature distinguished ophthalmopathy from stable hyperthyroidism, reaching over 85% sensitivity and around 82% specificity in cross-validation and 80%/75% in testing. No statistical method was used to fix the sample size in advance, and group allocation was not hidden from the investigators. In validation, progression to ophthalmopathy was predicted by the model with 70.59% sensitivity and 72% to 85% specificity, a median of about 6 months before onset. Most expanded thyroid clonotypes (frequency above 0.001) were also found in blood, which suggests that blood repertoires may mirror thyroid immune responses.

The TCR beta CDR3 regions were amplified from RNA transcripts. The first round of RT-PCR for the TCR CDR3 was performed with the HTBI primer set and the Qiagen OneStep RT-PCR kit. The libraries were constructed in a second round of multiplex PCR and then size-selected and purified. Libraries were sequenced paired-end with 100 bp reads on an Illumina HiSeq2000. On the study's bioinformatics: SOAPnuke was used to process the raw data, with reads discarded if the reads contained adapters or uncalled bases, had a mean Phred below 15, or lacked an exact constant-primer or identifier match. COPE v1.2.5 was used to merge high-quality paired reads, and clonotypes were defined as unique nucleotide sequences. MiTCR v1.1 was used to align the clonotypes against IMGT TRBV, TRBD and TRBJ reference segments. The analysis included only V-J combinations with a frequency above 0.0001, which together covered more than 99% of the repertoires. A TCS score was defined as the ratio of F50 (clonal expansion) to E x V (chaos), with BLOSUM62-based TCRdist applied between CDR3 peptides within each V-J. Welch's t-statistics and random forest reduced roughly 530 V-J features to around 14, which were used in a naive Bayes classifier (R e1071). TCRdb handled the public reads itself, with Q25 trimming in fastp and clone calling in MiXCR, and kept productive beta chains. CDR3 protein sequences are deduplicated, and each keeps its most common genes and DNA. TCRdb's processing, not the study's, gives the V and J calls here. The sample table contains roughly 180,000 distinct CDR3 sequences; only one count was recorded for over 15% of them. Roughly 29% of the sample goes to the ten largest clones.

V is clipped by 3 bases and J by 0 bases, and the sequence between their germline boundaries is 8 bases long. The CDR3 numbers 14 residues from cysteine through phenylalanine. Only the CDR3 region is kept as DNA, spanning 42 bases read in frame from base 1. In the germline V gene, CDR1 corresponds to MGHRA and CDR2 to YSYEKL. This clonotype was counted at least ten times. Its cognate antigen has yet to be identified. The record has no base qualities; no much larger clone is one base away. Stable Graves' hyperthyroidism was defined as no progression to ophthalmopathy during 18 months of follow-up. The hyperthyroidism patients were between 18 and 65 years old and newly diagnosed, with a disease duration of less than 2 months. Patients with uncontrolled infections, other autoimmune diseases, pregnancy or lactation were excluded. Diagnoses were based on clinical symptoms, serum thyroxine and TRAb, thyroid ultrasound and orbital computed tomography. PBMCs were isolated from approximately 10 ml of fresh peripheral blood by Ficoll-Paque density gradient centrifugation. Trizol reagent was used to extract total RNA, and RNA quality was then checked on an Agilent 2100 Bioanalyzer.

Sequenced material: blood. Recombination joined TRBV4-1 with TRBJ1-2, with no reliable assignment of the D segment. This TCR was recovered from a woman in her fifties or sixties with Graves' hyperthyroidism. The DNA sequence follows: TGCGCCAGCAGCCAGCCGGGGTCTAACTATGGCTACACCTTC. The resulting protein is CASSQPGSNYGYTF.